This entry is about one TCR beta chain. This specimen belongs to a study of blood T cell repertoires in COVID-19. Study summary: Whether acute or convalescent, the COVID-19 samples came from the United States, Italy and Spain.

Trimming took 5 bases from V and 7 from J; bases not matched to a gene: 9. Germline CDR1 is SGHTA and CDR2 is FQGTGA. There are 15 residues in the CDR3. The assay was immunoSEQ multiplex PCR, and TCRdb's table has in-frame clones only and misses some. The sample has some 100,000 clones, approximately 90% seen once; the top ten hold 0.97%. Sample: peripheral blood. The chain links TRBV7-3 to TRBJ2-3, with 10 bases aligning to TRBD2. The clonotype originates from a man aged 55 to 69 with acute or convalescent COVID-19. CDR3 bases: TGTGCCAGCAGCCCGTCCTTAGCGGGGGGAAATACGCAGTATTTT. It codes for CASSPSLAGGNTQYF.